Below are 3 T cell receptor beta chains sequenced from a single sample in a study of T cells in women clearing cervical HPV infection. Libraries were prepared by immunoSEQ multiplex PCR; TCRdb keeps only in-frame clonotypes and omits some of them. This sample's table has about 24,000 clones. The sample taken for sequencing was blood buffy coat. The receptors were sampled from a woman between 18 and 70 years old with a cervical HPV16 infection that either progressed to CIN3+ or cleared (not recorded which).

As regards this clone: The read comes to an end 3 residues before the CDR3 does, leaving the germline J gene to fill in the end. The chain employs TRBV7-3 and TRBJ2-5; D is uncertain. The CDR3 has 13 amino acids. The germline V and J ends were trimmed by 3 bases and 1 base, with 6 bases remaining between them. CDR1 and CDR2 (germline): SGHTA, FQGTGA. The CDR3 loop reads CASSFGSQETQYF. The CDR3 DNA, read in part, is TGTGCCAGCAGCTTTGGCAGCCAAGAGACC.

As regards this clone: The read falls 3 residues short of the CDR3 end, and the missing part is taken from the germline J gene. V and J are TRBV6-8 and TRBJ1-2, with 10 bases matching TRBD1. This CDR3 contains 15 residues. The germline gives CDR1 MNHGY, CDR2 SAAAGT. Germline trimming cut 4 bases from V and 7 bases from J; bases unmatched to any gene: 9. The DNA read from the CDR3 is TGTGCCAGCAGTTCCCCCGGGACAGGGGTAATTGGC. Translated: CASSSPGTGVIG. The full CDR3 protein is CASSSPGTGVIGYTF.

As for this clone: Read data end 3 residues before the CDR3 end; the end is taken from the germline J gene. The rearrangement uses TRBV6-4 and TRBJ1-2; D unresolved. This CDR3 region has 15 residues. The V and J ends lost 0 bases and 7 bases respectively, with 15 bases between them. From germline, CDR1 is MRHNA and CDR2 SNTAGT. The CDR3: CASSDSWASAGGYTF. The CDR3 DNA, read in part, is TGTGCCAGCAGTGACTCTTGGGCCTCGGCGGGTGGC.